These 5 T cell receptor beta chains originate from one sample sequenced in a study of shared clonotypes between healthy human individuals. Selected positively for CCR7 and CD45RO-negative, naive CD8 cells excluded terminally differentiated effector memory CD45RA+ cells. Generated by immunoSEQ multiplex PCR, the TCRdb table keeps only in-frame clones and is missing some. The sample contains over 800,000 clones, around 93% of which appear only once. What was sequenced was naive CD8+ T cells sorted from blood. These receptors came from a young man in good health.

About this clone itself: A much larger clonotype is one base distant, so this may be a read error. This CDR3 is CASSFTDTQYF. The CDR3 bases are TGTGCCAGCAGCTTCACAGATACGCAGTATTTT. This chain links TRBV7-2 with TRBJ2-3; D unclear. The germline CDR1 and CDR2 sequences are SGHTA and FQGNSA. Trimming took 3 bases from V and 2 from J, leaving 0 bases between them. The CDR3 runs 11 residues.

This chain joins TRBV10-2 and TRBJ1-5; the D gene is possibly TRBD1 (5 bases). V lost 5 bases to trimming and J lost 7 bases, with 18 bases between them. The CDR3 consists of 15 residues. CDR1 WSHSY and CDR2 SAAADI come from the germline V gene. The DNA for the CDR3 is TGCGCCAGCAGTAGCCCCCCAGGGTCGGGGCAGCCCCAGCATTTT. This gives the protein CASSSPPGSGQPQHF.

The chain uses TRBV27 and TRBJ2-5, with a weak D call TRBD1 (7 bases). V gave up 10 bases and J gave up 5 bases, with 23 bases separating them. Germline loops: CDR1 MNHEY, CDR2 SMNVEV (reference sequence). The CDR3 has 15 residues. DNA for the CDR3: TGTGCCACCTCCAGGGGGGTCGGGATGACGGAGACCCAGTACTTC. Protein: CATSRGVGMTETQYF.

The chain employs TRBV5-5 and TRBJ2-3, with D maybe TRBD2 (6 bases). Trimming left V 3 bases short and J 0 bases short, with 14 bases between. Germline lookup yields CDR1 SGHKS and CDR2 YYEKEE (reference sequence). CDR3 length: 16 amino acids. Here the CDR3 reads CASSYPSAQSTDTQYF. For the CDR3, the DNA is TGTGCCAGCAGCTATCCTAGCGCCCAAAGCACAGATACGCAGTATTTT.

This clone was seen only once. The chain couples TRBV7-9 to TRBJ2-2; the D is unclear. The V gene's germline CDR1 is SEHNR and CDR2 FQNEAQ (reference sequence). The CDR3 is 12 residues long. Trimming removed 5 bases at V and 4 bases at J, with 5 bases between. The CDR3 DNA follows: TGTGCCAGCAGCGGACCCACCGGGGAGCTGTTTTTT. Protein: CASSGPTGELFF. Looking up the rest from reference TRBV7-9 and TRBJ2-2 gives the full variable domain: DTGVSQNPRHKITKRGQNVTFRCDPISEHNRLYWYRQTLGQGPEFLTYFQNEAQLEKSRLLSDRFSAERPKGSFSTLEIQRTEQGDSAMYLCASSGPTGELFFGEGSRLTVL.